The 12 T cell receptor beta chains given below trace back to one sample, sequenced in a study of shared clonotypes between healthy human individuals. TCRdb keeps only in-frame clones here, not all; method: immunoSEQ multiplex PCR. There are nearly 1 million clones in the sample; approximately 76% occur only once, and around 1.4% lies in the top ten. Sequences were obtained from memory CD4+ T cells sorted from blood. Subset here: CD45RA-negative fraction. Source of these receptors: a man aged 18 to 29 in good health.

This clone has just a few counts. The J gene is TRBJ1-6, the V gene TRBV7-3; D possibly corresponds to TRBD1 (5 bases). The V end lost 4 bases, the J end lost 10 bases, and 14 bases lay between the germline ends. CDR3 size: 14 residues. Germline CDR1 is SGHTA and CDR2 is FQGTGA. In DNA form, the CDR3 reads TGTGCCAGCAGCTATGGGGGTAGCTCGTCACCCCTCCACTTT. It yields the protein CASSYGGSSSPLHF.

V and J are TRBV19 and TRBJ2-2; D not certain. Germline V gives CDR1 LNHDA, CDR2 SQIVND (reference sequence). CDR3 size: 15 residues. V lost 7 bases and J 3 bases, leaving 15 bases between the germline ends. The chain's CDR3 is CASTPPGHHTGELFF. CDR3 in DNA: TGTGCCAGTACCCCCCCCGGCCACCACACCGGGGAGCTGTTTTTT.

This chain connects TRBV5-6 to TRBJ1-6; TRBD1 matches 7 bases. Trimming cost V 4 bases and J 0 bases; bases outside gene matches: 10. The CDR3 consists of 18 residues. Looked up from germline, CDR1 is SGHDT and CDR2 is YYEEEE. The CDR3 region is CASSPGAGGYSYNSPLHF. CDR3 nucleotides: TGTGCCAGCAGCCCGGGGGCAGGGGGATACTCCTATAATTCACCCCTCCACTTT.

The chain joins TRBV10-3 to TRBJ2-2, with D possibly TRBD2 on 6 matching bases. Germline loops: CDR1 ENHRY, CDR2 SYGVKD. The ends were cut back, 7 bases at V and 5 bases at J, with 17 bases in the middle. The CDR3 spans 15 residues. CDR3 in amino acids: CAIKFGQEGTGELFF. The CDR3 DNA reads TGTGCCATCAAATTCGGTCAGGAGGGAACCGGGGAGCTGTTTTTT.

This clone was picked up one time. This chain connects TRBV27 to TRBJ2-7; TRBD2 matches 11 bases. The CDR3 covers 17 residues. Germline assignment: CDR1 MNHEY and CDR2 SMNVEV (reference sequence). Germline trimming cut 4 bases from V and 2 bases from J; bases unmatched to any gene: 10. The CDR3 sequence: CASSSWSGLAATYEQYF. The CDR3 nucleotides read TGTGCCAGCAGTTCCTGGTCGGGACTAGCGGCGACCTACGAGCAGTACTTC.

The CDR3 loop is CASAGLAEVIAKNIQYF. CDR3 nucleotide sequence: TGTGCCAGCGCGGGACTAGCGGAAGTTATAGCCAAAAACATTCAGTACTTC. J is TRBJ2-4 and V is TRBV2; 11 nucleotides agree with TRBD2. V shed 8 bases, J shed 0 bases, and the junction held 9 bases outside the gene matches. The CDR3 contains 17 residues. CDR1 is SNHLY, CDR2 FYNNEI, per germline.

The chain recombines TRBV10-1 with TRBJ2-3; TRBD2 aligns across 7 bases. CDR1 is WNHNN, CDR2 SYGVQD, per germline (reference sequence). CDR3 length equals 14 residues. V lost 8 bases to trimming and J lost 0 bases; unmatched junction nucleotides: 5. CDR3 sequence: CASLSGVSTDTQYF. The CDR3 region has the DNA TGCGCCAGCCTGAGCGGGGTGAGCACAGATACGCAGTATTTT.

This sequence joins TRBV7-9 and TRBJ2-7, with a tentative D call TRBD1 (6 bases). The CDR3 is made up of 14 amino acids. The V gene lost 4 bases and the J gene lost 8 bases, with 18 bases spanning the gap. Germline CDR1 SEHNR, CDR2 FQNEAQ (reference sequence). The CDR3 DNA follows: TGTGCCAGCAGCTCACAGGGCCAGCGCACTCAGCAGTACTTC. Its translation is CASSSQGQRTQQYF.

This chain joins TRBV7-9 and TRBJ2-1; 11 bases match TRBD2. From germline, CDR1 is SEHNR and CDR2 FQNEAQ (reference sequence). The CDR3 has 16 amino acids. V lost 3 bases to trimming and J lost 7 bases; unmatched junction nucleotides: 8. CDR3: CASSFLSGRAKNEQFF. The CDR3 DNA reads as TGTGCCAGCAGCTTCCTTAGCGGGAGGGCCAAGAATGAGCAGTTCTTC.

This sequence joins TRBV6-5 and TRBJ2-7; 8 positions agree with TRBD1. This CDR3 contains 14 residues. V lost 7 bases to trimming and J lost 1 base; unmatched junction nucleotides: 6. Germline CDR1 is MNHEY and CDR2 is SVGAGI. CDR3 in amino acids: CASKGTGSSYEQYF. The DNA of the CDR3 is TGTGCCAGCAAGGGGACAGGCTCTTCCTACGAGCAGTACTTC.

This clone was seen more than once but under ten times. This rearrangement joins TRBV10-2 to TRBJ2-1, with a tentative D call TRBD2 (6 bases). V lost 8 bases and J 9 bases, leaving 20 bases between the germline ends. The germline gives CDR1 WSHSY, CDR2 SAAADI. The CDR3 runs to 14 residues. The CDR3 sequence: CASGVGFVGGEQFF. The CDR3 region has the DNA TGCGCCAGCGGGGTAGGATTCGTGGGAGGTGAGCAGTTCTTC.

Points on this clone: The sample has other DNA sequences that encode this CDR3 too. CDR3: CASSETVQGTEAFF. In DNA form, the CDR3 reads TGTGCCAGCAGTGAGACTGTCCAAGGGACTGAAGCTTTCTTT. The chain couples TRBV7-9 to TRBJ1-1; no reliable D call. Trimming left V 6 bases short and J 5 bases short, with 16 bases between. The CDR3 sequence is 14 residues long. Germline loops: CDR1 SEHNR, CDR2 FQNEAQ (reference sequence).